This is a list of T cell receptor beta chains from one sample in a study of T cell changes during pregnancy in multiple sclerosis. Produced via immunoSEQ multiplex PCR; TCRdb's table is partial and in-frame only. Among around 96,000 clones listed, about 94% were seen once. The starting material was peripheral blood, obtained in the third trimester of pregnancy. The source is a female donor with multiple sclerosis, enrolled in a pregnancy study. Each CDR3 is given with its conserved first and last residue. The order of the fields is D gene, J gene, clone size, V gene, CDR3 DNA, CDR3 protein. A D gene is named only where the DNA matches it firmly. Clone size is given for some rows only: seen once, a few or many times, or a class if the clone is expanded.

>NA|TRBJ2-3|NA|TRBV9
TGTGCCAGCAGCGTGGGGGACACATCCACAGATACGCAGTATTTT
CASSVGDTSTDTQYF
>NA|TRBJ2-3|NA|TRBV7-2
TGTGCCAGCAGCTTACGAGGGGGATGGACAGATACGCAGTATTTT
CASSLRGGWTDTQYF
>NA|TRBJ1-2|NA|TRBV5-1
TGCGCCAGCACCCTCACAGGGTCCTATGGCTACACCTTC
CASTLTGSYGYTF
>TRBD1|TRBJ1-5|NA|TRBV7-2
TGTGCCAGCAGCGGTCGACAGGGGAATCAGCCCCAGCATTTT
CASSGRQGNQPQHF
>TRBD2|TRBJ2-7|NA|TRBV6-5
TGTGCCAGCAGGGGACTAGCGGGAGTAGACGAGCAGTACTTC
CASRGLAGVDEQYF
>NA|TRBJ1-1|NA|TRBV9
TGTGCCAGCAGCCCTACCGTCGGGGCTTTCTTT
CASSPTVGAFF
>TRBD1|TRBJ1-1|NA|TRBV28
TGTGCCAGCAGTCCCGACAGGGAACTGAACACTGAAGCTTTCTTT
CASSPDRELNTEAFF
>NA|TRBJ2-7|NA|TRBV7-8
TGTGCCAGCAGCCCGGAGGATGATCGGGGTTACGAGCAGTACTTC
CASSPEDDRGYEQYF
>TRBD2|TRBJ2-2|once|TRBV4-2
TGTGCCAGCAGCCGGGAGGGTCTAAACCATATTGCGGGCACCGGGGAGCTGTTTTTT
CASSREGLNHIAGTGELFF
>NA|TRBJ2-3|NA|TRBV27
TGTGCCAGCAGTTTCCGGAGGAGCACAGATACGCAGTATTTT
CASSFRRSTDTQYF
>TRBD1|TRBJ2-1|NA|TRBV2
TGTGCCAGCAGTAAAGACAGGGGCTACAATGAGCAGTTCTTC
CASSKDRGYNEQFF
>TRBD2|TRBJ2-7|NA|TRBV30
TGTGCCTGGAGTAGCGGGAGGCCCATCTCCTACGAGCAGTACTTC
CAWSSGRPISYEQYF
>TRBD1|TRBJ2-1|NA|TRBV5-1
TGCGCCAGCGGTCCAGGGGGCATCTACAATGAGCAGTTCTTC
CASGPGGIYNEQFF
>NA|TRBJ1-2|NA|TRBV11-3
TGTGCCAGCAGCGGAGATTGGAGGGCCAACTATGGCTACACCTTC
CASSGDWRANYGYTF
>NA|TRBJ1-1|NA|TRBV5-1
TGCGCCAGCAGCTTGGAAAGGGGCATCACTGAAGCTTTCTTT
CASSLERGITEAFF
>NA|TRBJ2-5|NA|TRBV10-3
TGTGCCATCAGTGAGTCGAAGGCGGGGTACCAAGAGACCCAGTACTTC
CAISESKAGYQETQYF
>TRBD1|TRBJ2-5|NA|TRBV7-2
TGTGCCAGCAGCTTAGTGGACAGGAGCCAAGAGACCCAGTACTTC
CASSLVDRSQETQYF
>NA|TRBJ1-1|NA|TRBV28
TGTGCCAGCAGCCCTACGGGGGTTTTGAACACTGAAGCTTTCTTT
CASSPTGVLNTEAFF
>NA|TRBJ2-5|NA|TRBV14
TGTGCCAGCAGCCACCTAGCGGAGACCCAGTACTTC
CASSHLAETQYF
>NA|TRBJ2-2|once|TRBV5-4
TGTGCCAGCAGCTCCCGCAAGGACAGGAACACCGGGGAGCTGTTTTTT
CASSSRKDRNTGELFF
>TRBD1|TRBJ2-7|NA|TRBV27
TGTGCCAGCAGGAGGGCTGGACAGGAGACCTACGAGCAGTACTTC
CASRRAGQETYEQYF
>NA|TRBJ2-5|NA|TRBV7-6
TGTGCCAGCAGCAACCGTAACAGGGCTTGGGAGACCCAGTACTTC
CASSNRNRAWETQYF
>NA|TRBJ2-7|once|TRBV20-1
TGCAGTGCTAGAGATGTAGGGGGGCAGTACTTC
CSARDVGGQYF
>TRBD2|TRBJ2-1|once|TRBV5-1
TGCGCCAGCAATAGCGGGAGGGCCCCGGGAGAGCAGTTCTTC
CASNSGRAPGEQFF
>NA|TRBJ2-1|once|TRBV28
TGTGCCAGCAGTTTGTCTAGCCCTGAGCAGTTCTTC
CASSLSSPEQFF
>NA|TRBJ2-1|NA|TRBV5-1
TGCGCCAGCAGCTTGGGCCAGGGTGGTCAGTTCTTC
CASSLGQGGQFF
>NA|TRBJ2-5|NA|TRBV7-9
TGTGCCAGCAGCCCCCAGGCTCCAGAGACCCAGTACTTC
CASSPQAPETQYF
>TRBD1|TRBJ2-1|once|TRBV7-3
TGTGCCAGCAGCTTACGTCCGTTCGGGACAGGCATTTCTTATGAGCAGTTCTTC
CASSLRPFGTGISYEQFF
>TRBD1|TRBJ2-7|NA|TRBV18
TGTGCCAGCTCACCACTGGGACAGGGTGCCTACGAGCAGTACTTC
CASSPLGQGAYEQYF
>NA|TRBJ1-1|NA|TRBV27
TGTGCCAGCGCGGAGGCGATGAACACTGAAGCTTTCTTT
CASAEAMNTEAFF
>NA|TRBJ1-1|NA|TRBV19
TGTGCCAGTAGGGATGGAGTCACTGAAGCTTTCTTT
CASRDGVTEAFF
>NA|TRBJ1-3|NA|TRBV6-1
TGTGCCAGCAGTGAATCGTCGACAGGCGGAAACACCATATATTTT
CASSESSTGGNTIYF
>NA|TRBJ1-3|once|TRBV7-9
TGTGCCAGCAGCTTATTTGAGGTTTATGGAAACACCATATATTTT
CASSLFEVYGNTIYF
>TRBD2|TRBJ2-2|NA|TRBV2
TGTGCCAGCAGGTTAGCAAGCGGGAGCTCCGGGGAGCTGTTTTTT
CASRLASGSSGELFF
>NA|TRBJ2-1|NA|TRBV14
TGTGCCAGCAGCCAAGTATCCGTGAGGGTCCATGAGCAGTTCTTC
CASSQVSVRVHEQFF
>TRBD2|TRBJ2-1|NA|TRBV4-2
TGTGCCAGCAGCAAAGAGACTAGCATCCAAAATGAGCAGTTCTTC
CASSKETSIQNEQFF
>NA|TRBJ2-5|NA|TRBV9
TGTGCCAGCAGCGTAGGTGGGGGGCAAGAGACCCAGTACTTC
CASSVGGGQETQYF
>NA|TRBJ1-5|NA|TRBV30
TGTGCCTGGAGTGTAGGGGTAGGTGATCAGCCCCAGCATTTT
CAWSVGVGDQPQHF
>TRBD1|TRBJ1-2|NA|TRBV5-4
TGTGCCAGCAGCCTAGGGGACAGAACTAACTATGGCTACACCTTC
CASSLGDRTNYGYTF
>NA|TRBJ2-2|NA|TRBV10-2
TGCGCCAGCACGGGATCGGCAGCTAACACCGGGGAGCTGTTTTTT
CASTGSAANTGELFF